Listed here are 9 T cell receptor beta chains from one sample, sequenced in a study of T-cell reconstitution after alpha-beta-depleted transplantation in children. A library of TCRbeta sequences, prepared with unique molecular identifiers, was generated. MiXCR, run by TCRdb on the PCR reads, gives a single entry per CDR3 protein. Counted here are about 140,000 distinct CDR3 sequences, 8.8% occurring once; the ten biggest clones make up less than 20%. Sample: PBMCs, mostly from graft donor cells, taken 180 days after TCRalphabeta/CD19-depleted stem cell transplant. These receptors were taken from a female patient aged 2 to 10 who had a stem cell transplant for congenital amegakaryocytic thrombocytopenia, so the T cells may come from the graft donor.

There are many counts of this clonotype. This sequence joins TRBV15 and TRBJ1-3; a possible D gene is TRBD1 (6 bases). With 9 bases removed from V and 0 bases from J, the gap between germline ends came to 15 bases. This CDR3 has 15 amino acids. The germline V gene has CDR1 LNHNV and CDR2 YYDKDF (reference sequence). CDR3 protein: CATTPGASSGNTIYF. CDR3 nucleotides: TGTGCCACGACCCCAGGGGCAAGCTCTGGAAACACCATATATTTT. The full variable domain, completed using reference TRBV15 and TRBJ1-3, is DAMVIQNPRYQVTQFGKPVTLSCSQTLNHNVMYWYQQKSSQAPKLLFHYYDKDFNNEADTPDNFQSRRPNTSFCFLDIRSPGLGDTAMYLCATTPGASSGNTIYFGEGSWLTVV.

In this sample, this clonotype turned up a few times. The chain employs TRBV2 and TRBJ2-3; D is ambiguous. CDR3 size: 11 residues. V was pared by 4 bases and J by 7 bases, with 6 bases between. The germline gives CDR1 SNHLY, CDR2 FYNNEI. CDR3 in DNA: TGTGCCAGCAGTGTAGAAAATACGCAGTATTTT. Its protein is CASSVENTQYF.

This clonotype was recorded at least ten times. The J gene is TRBJ1-1, the V gene TRBV28; TRBD1 aligns across 7 bases. This CDR3 spans 16 amino acids. V was clipped by 10 bases and J by 2 bases; unmatched bases: 16. Germline CDR1 MDHEN, CDR2 SYDVKM. The CDR3 nucleotides read TGTGCCACCAGACCAGACAGGGAGAGGGGTAACACTGAAGCTTTCTTT. This translates into CATRPDRERGNTEAFF.

About this clonotype itself: A much larger clone lies one base from this, so it may be a read error. The chain couples TRBV9 to TRBJ2-4; possibly TRBD1 for D (5 bases). The CDR3 extends over 16 amino acids. CDR1 is SGDLS, CDR2 YYNGEE, per germline. Trimming left V 0 bases short and J 1 base short, with 11 bases between. CDR3 bases: TGTGCCAGCAGCGTAGTGGACACCGGGGCCAAAAACATTCAGTACTTC. Amino acid sequence: CASSVVDTGAKNIQYF.

The table lists this clonotype with many counts. The chain has TRBV29-1 and TRBJ2-7; TRBD1 might be the D (6 bases). CDR3 size: 11 residues. Germline values: CDR1 SQVTM, CDR2 ANQGSEA. The V gene lost 5 bases and the J gene lost 3 bases, with 8 bases spanning the gap. CDR3 in amino acids: CSVQQGYEQYF. The DNA for the CDR3 is TGCAGCGTTCAACAGGGCTACGAGCAGTACTTC.

This clonotype was picked up one time. The chain employs TRBV7-2 and TRBJ2-2; D is undetermined. This CDR3 comprises 14 residues. Germline lookup yields CDR1 SGHTA and CDR2 FQGNSA. V shed 7 bases and J shed 7 bases, with 16 bases lying between them. CDR3 coding DNA: TGTGCCAGCACATGGTCTAGTCTCGGCGGGGAGCTGTTTTTT. The encoded protein is CASTWSSLGGELFF.

This chain uses TRBV6-1 with TRBJ2-7; TRBD1 might be the D (6 bases). The length of the CDR3 is 15 residues. Germline CDR1 reads MNHNS; CDR2 reads SASEGT. With 4 bases removed from V and 6 bases from J, the gap between germline ends came to 19 bases. The CDR3 region has the DNA TGTGCCAGCAGTGCCTCGGGACACCCTCGGTCCGAGCAGTACTTC. Its translation is CASSASGHPRSEQYF.

This clonotype appeared many times. The genes are TRBV19 and TRBJ2-7; tentatively, D is TRBD2 (5 bases). With 6 bases removed from V and 2 bases from J, the gap between germline ends came to 14 bases. This CDR3 spans 14 amino acids. The germline V gene encodes CDR1 LNHDA and CDR2 SQIVND (reference sequence). DNA of the CDR3: TGTGCCAGTAGCCGGGCCGGGGTAGCCTACGAGCAGTACTTC. Its translation: CASSRAGVAYEQYF.

This clonotype showed up many times. The chain has TRBV29-1 and TRBJ2-3; 7 bases align to TRBD2. The CDR3 is 12 amino acids. Losses at the gene ends were 2 bases for V and 9 bases for J; bases not matched to a gene: 5. CDR1 is SQVTM and CDR2 is ANQGSEA in the germline V gene. CDR3 nucleotides: TGCAGCGTTGAAAGGGGAGGGATCACGCAGTATTTT. Translating it yields CSVERGGITQYF.